Sequencing of this T cell receptor beta chain was carried out in a study of blood T cell repertoires in COVID-19. Methods used by the authors: For nucleated cells, counts were estimated from reference gene primer amplification. Method: immunoSEQ multiplex PCR; TCRdb's copy keeps in-frame clones and lacks some. D and trimming were read from the DNA, whereas the V and J calls and clone size are those reported in that table. The sample has 150,000 or so clones; less than 90% are singletons. Germline loops: CDR1 SGHTA, CDR2 FQGTGA. The V and J ends lost 5 bases and 3 bases, in that order; junction bases with no gene match: 6. This CDR3 spans 14 amino acids. Participant ages covered roughly 18 to 89 years across 25 or so US areas. Participant reports of clinical history set cohort assignment. A case of COVID-19 had been met by exposed participants within 2 weeks before study entry.

The sample comprised PBMCs or T cells enriched from blood (not recorded which). The receptor's source is a woman in her forties or fifties who had been exposed to COVID-19. The genes are TRBV7-3 and TRBJ2-7; 8 nucleotides agree with TRBD1. DNA of the CDR3: TGTGCCAGCAGCCCCCTGGGACAGGTCTACGAGCAGTACTTC. Its protein is CASSPLGQVYEQYF.